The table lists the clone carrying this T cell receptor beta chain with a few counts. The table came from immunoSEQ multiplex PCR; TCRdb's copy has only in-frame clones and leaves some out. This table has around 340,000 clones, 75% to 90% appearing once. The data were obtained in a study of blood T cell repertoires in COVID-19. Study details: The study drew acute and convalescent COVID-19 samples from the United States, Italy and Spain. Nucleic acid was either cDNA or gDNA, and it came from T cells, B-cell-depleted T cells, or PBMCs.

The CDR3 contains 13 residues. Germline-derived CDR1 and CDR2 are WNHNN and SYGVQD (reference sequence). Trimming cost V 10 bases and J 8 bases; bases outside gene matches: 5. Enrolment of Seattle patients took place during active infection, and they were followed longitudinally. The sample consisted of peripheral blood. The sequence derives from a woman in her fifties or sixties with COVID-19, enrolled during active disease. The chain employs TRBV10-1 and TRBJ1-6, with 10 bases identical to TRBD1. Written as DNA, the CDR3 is TGCGCCACCTCCGGGACAGGGGATTCACCCCTCCACTTT. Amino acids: CATSGTGDSPLHF.